The 29 T cell receptor beta chains presented below share a single source sample, sequenced in a study of T cell responses to AZD1222 COVID-19 vaccine (dated by TCRdb to about 2021). The time point tag for this specimen amounts to: baseline before first vaccination. The library came from the immunoSEQ multiplex PCR assay. TCRdb limited this immuneACCESS table to in-frame rearrangements with V and J called. A share of clones is missing; checked studies link under half to unresolved V genes, and the rest is unexplained. The sample table shows about 160,000 clones, and less than 95% are seen once. 1.3% of the sample lies in the top ten. The sample here was peripheral blood, taken on day 0 of AZD1222 vaccination. All receptors derive from an adult in good health.

This clone has more than one count but fewer than ten. In DNA, the CDR3 is TGTGCCAGCAGCTTAGAAAATTCACCCCTCCACTTT. The encoded protein is CASSLENSPLHF. The gene calls are TRBV7-9 and TRBJ1-6; no clear D gene. The CDR3 consists of 12 residues. Trimming took 1 base from V and 7 from J, leaving 2 bases between them. Germline V gene data show CDR1 as SEHNR and CDR2 as FQNEAQ (reference sequence).

The chain employs TRBV23-1 and TRBJ2-7; D might be TRBD2 (5 bases). TRBV23-1 is recorded as an ORF, its role being uncertain. Trimming stripped 2 bases from V and 3 bases from J, with 11 bases between. The CDR3 length is 14 residues. This CDR3 reads CASSQPPEGYEQYV. CDR3 nucleotide sequence: TGCGCCAGCAGTCAACCGCCCGAGGGCTACGAGCAGTACGTC.

CDR3 DNA: TGCAGCGTTTTTTCTTATAGACTAGCGGGACCCACCGGGGAGCTGTTTTTT. Translation: CSVFSYRLAGPTGELFF. The chain has TRBV29-1 and TRBJ2-2; 11 nucleotides match TRBD2. The CDR3 sequence is 17 residues long. Germline-derived CDR1 and CDR2 are SQVTM and ANQGSEA. After removal of 5 bases from V and 4 bases from J, the junction contained 12 bases not matched to a gene.

The J gene is TRBJ1-5, the V gene TRBV27; tentatively, D is TRBD1 (5 bases). V was cut by 6 bases and J by 0 bases, with 12 bases left in between. This CDR3 region has 15 residues. Per germline, CDR1 MNHEY and CDR2 SMNVEV (reference sequence). CDR3 protein: CASRIRGDSNQPQHF. The CDR3 coding sequence is TGTGCCAGCAGGATTAGGGGAGATAGCAATCAGCCCCAGCATTTT.

The J gene is TRBJ1-1, the V gene TRBV7-2; possible D gene TRBD1, 6 bases. Between the trimmed V and J ends, which lost 2 bases and 6 bases, there was a span of 7 bases. The germline CDR1 and CDR2 sequences are SGHTA and FQGNSA. The CDR3 contains 12 residues. This CDR3 is CASSLYRAEAFF. In DNA form, the CDR3 reads TGTGCCAGCAGCTTATACAGGGCTGAAGCTTTCTTT.

The V gene is TRBV6-1, the J gene TRBJ2-7; possibly TRBD1 for D (6 bases). The length of the CDR3 is 14 residues. Trimming removed 1 base at V and 5 bases at J, with 12 bases between. CDR1 and CDR2 (germline): MNHNS, SASEGT. CDR3 coding DNA: TGTGCCAGCAGTGAAGAGGGTAGGGGGAACGAGCAGTACGTC. Translated: CASSEEGRGNEQYV.

On this clone itself: Within the sample, other DNA sequences also encode this same CDR3. The chain uses TRBV6-5 and TRBJ1-1; 7 nucleotides align to TRBD1. Germline V lookup: CDR1 MNHEY, CDR2 SVGAGI. V was pared by 2 bases and J by 5 bases, with 5 bases of the junction left unmatched. This CDR3 is built from 14 residues. DNA of the CDR3: TGTGCCAGCAGTTACAGGGGGCGAGGGACTGAAGCTTTCTTT. This encodes CASSYRGRGTEAFF.

The chain joins TRBV28 to TRBJ1-5; D is perhaps TRBD1 (5 bases). The germline V and J ends were trimmed by 5 bases and 7 bases, with 15 bases remaining between them. This CDR3 is 14 amino acids long. Germline V gene data show CDR1 as MDHEN and CDR2 as SYDVKM. The CDR3 region has the DNA TGTGCCAGCAGTGGTGGGCCCGGGGGACAGCCCCAGCATTTT. It translates to CASSGGPGGQPQHF.

This chain links TRBV4-1 with TRBJ1-2; D call uncertain. V was shortened by 0 bases and J by 4 bases, with 15 bases between the two germline ends. CDR3 size: 16 residues. The germline gives CDR1 MGHRA, CDR2 YSYEKL. CDR3 coding DNA: TGCGCCAGCAGCCAAGATCTTCGGCAGCAGCCCTATGGCTACACCTTC. Its protein is CASSQDLRQQPYGYTF.

As DNA, the CDR3 is TGTGCCAGCAGCTCCGTAGCGGGGGGGCAAGAGACCCAGTACTTC. Amino acid sequence: CASSSVAGGQETQYF. V usage is TRBV7-6 and J usage is TRBJ2-5; 11 bases match TRBD2. The CDR3 is 15 residues long. V shed 4 bases, J shed 2 bases, and the junction held 3 bases outside the gene matches. Germline V gene lookup returns CDR1 SGHVS and CDR2 FNYEAQ.

The chain links TRBV12-5 to TRBJ2-3, with 11 bases matching TRBD2. Germline lookup yields CDR1 LGHNT and CDR2 FRNRAP. Losses at the gene ends were 4 bases for V and 4 bases for J; bases not matched to a gene: 7. The CDR3 totals 16 residues. This CDR3 reads CASGSLIAGGADTQYF. DNA for the CDR3: TGTGCTAGTGGTTCCCTGATAGCGGGGGGGGCAGATACGCAGTATTTT.

The CDR3 DNA reads TGTGCCAGCAGCTTAGCGGGGAGGGGCCACTTGGAGCAGTTCTTC. As protein: CASSLAGRGHLEQFF. The V call is TRBV7-8, the J call TRBJ2-1; 7 nucleotides agree with TRBD2. CDR3 length: 15 residues. CDR1 is SGHVS and CDR2 is FQNEAQ in the germline V gene. Trimming at V came to 0 bases and at J to 10 bases, leaving 9 bases not matched to a gene.

This sequence joins TRBV19 and TRBJ1-6; 9 nucleotides line up with TRBD1. The germline CDR1 and CDR2 sequences are LNHDA and SQIVND (reference sequence). The CDR3 spans 16 residues. J was trimmed by 0 bases and V by 5 bases; bases with no gene match: 2. CDR3 DNA: TGTGCCAGTAGTCAGACAGGGGGCTCCTATAATTCACCCCTCCACTTT. This translates into CASSQTGGSYNSPLHF.

The chain links TRBV10-3 to TRBJ2-3; D gene unclear. CDR1 is ENHRY and CDR2 is SYGVKD in the germline V gene. The CDR3 is 14 amino acids. V lost 10 bases, J lost 2 bases, and 16 bases lay in between. CDR3 DNA: TGTGCCACCCAGGACGGAGCCATCACAGATACGCAGTATTTT. This translates into CATQDGAITDTQYF.

The chain is built from TRBV5-4 and TRBJ2-1, with 9 bases fitting TRBD2. The CDR3 is made up of 15 amino acids. Germline V CDR1 and CDR2: SGHNT, YYREEE (reference sequence). Trimming cost V 3 bases and J 9 bases; bases outside gene matches: 10. The CDR3 loop is CASSSRVAGAIEQFF. The CDR3 nucleotides read TGTGCCAGCAGCTCGCGGGTAGCGGGAGCTATTGAGCAGTTCTTC.

The chain uses TRBV28 and TRBJ1-1, with no clear D. Germline V gene data show CDR1 as MDHEN and CDR2 as SYDVKM. The CDR3 runs 14 residues. Trimming took off 3 bases at V and 1 base at J, with 9 bases between the two ends. The CDR3 loop is CASSFTAGNTEAFF. CDR3 coding DNA: TGTGCCAGCAGTTTCACAGCGGGGAACACTGAAGCTTTCTTT.

This rearrangement joins TRBV7-8 to TRBJ1-1; TRBD1 is a possible D gene (5 bases). Germline V gives CDR1 SGHVS, CDR2 FQNEAQ. V lost 6 bases to trimming and J lost 7 bases, with 15 bases between them. CDR3 size: 13 residues. In DNA form, the CDR3 reads TGTGCCAGCAGTCCACGACGACAGCTTGAAGCTTTCTTT. Its translation: CASSPRRQLEAFF.

The chain joins TRBV3-1 (or the pseudogene TRBV3-2) to TRBJ2-4; 8 nucleotides agree with TRBD2. Trimming removed 3 bases from V and 0 bases from J; junction bases left unmatched: 13. CDR3 length equals 19 residues. Germline V CDR1 and CDR2: LGHDT, YNNKEL (reference sequence). The CDR3, as DNA: TGTGCCAGCAGCCACCAACACCCGGGACTAGATAAAGCCAAAAACATTCAGTACTTC. Protein: CASSHQHPGLDKAKNIQYF.

The table lists this clone with a count of one. CDR3 sequence (DNA): TGTGCCAGCTCACCACGACTAGCGGGTTCCACAGATACGCAGTATTTT. Its protein product is CASSPRLAGSTDTQYF. The chain links TRBV18 to TRBJ2-3; 10 bases match TRBD2. CDR3 length equals 16 residues. V lost 1 base to trimming and J lost 2 bases; unmatched junction nucleotides: 3. Germline CDR1 and CDR2: KGHSH and LQKENI. Complete variable domain (other parts from reference TRBV18 and TRBJ2-3): NAGVMQNPRHLVRRRGQEARLRCSPMKGHSHVYWYRQLPEEGLKFMVYLQKENIIDESGMPKERFSAEFPKEGPSILRIQQVVRGDSAAYFCASSPRLAGSTDTQYFGPGTRLTVL.

The J gene is TRBJ2-7, the V gene TRBV1; TRBD2, the table's D call, lacks a check against the DNA. TRBV1 is deemed a pseudogene. The CDR3 consists of 16 residues. CDR3 sequence: CTSSQATSSDSYEQYV. In DNA, the CDR3 is TGCACCAGCAGCCAAGCGACTAGCTCCGACTCCTACGAGCAGTACGTC.

V usage is TRBV25-1 and J usage is TRBJ2-5, with 15 bases matching TRBD2. V lost 8 bases and J lost 2; bases outside the gene matches: 6. The CDR3 length is 16 residues. Per the germline V gene, CDR1 is MGHDK and CDR2 is SYGVNS. CDR3 protein: CASRGTSGRKQETQYF. In nucleotides, the CDR3 is TGTGCCAGCCGAGGGACTAGCGGGAGGAAACAAGAGACCCAGTACTTC.

This chain connects TRBV4-1 to TRBJ2-1, with D possibly called TRBD1 or TRBD2 (5 bases each). The germline CDR1 and CDR2 sequences are MGHRA and YSYEKL. The CDR3 is 15 amino acids. V was shortened by 0 bases and J by 2 bases, with 8 bases between the two germline ends. The CDR3, as DNA: TGCGCCAGCAGCCAAGACCGGGGCCCCTACAATGAGCAGTTCTTC. Its translation is CASSQDRGPYNEQFF.

The rearrangement uses TRBV7-3 and TRBJ1-2; TRBD1 agrees at 11 bases. The V and J ends lost 5 bases and 14 bases, in that order; junction bases with no gene match: 7. The CDR3 runs 12 residues. Looked up from germline, CDR1 is SGHTA and CDR2 is FQGTGA. The CDR3 sequence: CASSPGQGAGTF. In DNA form, the CDR3 reads TGTGCCAGCAGCCCTGGACAGGGGGCAGGTACCTTC.

The genes are TRBV2 and TRBJ1-1, with D tentatively TRBD1 (5 bases). This CDR3 contains 11 residues. Germline V lookup: CDR1 SNHLY, CDR2 FYNNEI. V was pared by 9 bases and J by 5 bases, with 10 bases between. CDR3 sequence (DNA): TGTGCCAGAGAGGAGGGGACTGAAGCTTTCTTT. Residues: CAREEGTEAFF.

J is TRBJ1-4 and V is TRBV7-9; TRBD1 might be the D (6 bases). Between the trimmed V and J ends, which lost 5 bases and 0 bases, there was a span of 10 bases. The CDR3 totals 15 residues. CDR1 SEHNR and CDR2 FQNEAQ come from the germline V gene (reference sequence). CDR3 residues: CASSLQGATNEKLFF. For the CDR3, the DNA is TGTGCCAGCAGCCTACAGGGTGCAACTAATGAAAAACTGTTTTTT.

This rearrangement joins TRBV3-1 (or the pseudogene TRBV3-2) to TRBJ1-5; D unclear. This CDR3 has 17 amino acids. Germline V CDR1 and CDR2: LGHDT, YNNKEL (reference sequence). V lost 4 bases and J lost 0, with 16 bases in between. The CDR3 DNA is TGTGCCAGCAGCCGCTTACCCCCCGGGGATAGCAATCAGCCCCAGCATTTT. As protein: CASSRLPPGDSNQPQHF.

V and J are TRBV6-5 and TRBJ2-2; TRBD2 might be the D (7 bases). The CDR3 is made up of 14 amino acids. In germline, CDR1 is MNHEY, CDR2 SVGAGI. The V end was cut by 10 bases, the J end by 2 bases, with 14 bases between. The CDR3 here is CATKRGGNTGELFF. DNA of the CDR3: TGTGCCACCAAGAGGGGGGGAAACACCGGGGAGCTGTTTTTT.

The chain has TRBV6-2 or TRBV6-3 and TRBJ2-7; perhaps TRBD2 as D (5 bases). V was shortened by 5 bases and J by 0 bases, with 14 bases between the two germline ends. The CDR3 length is 15 residues. In germline, CDR1 is MNHEY, CDR2 SVGEGT. DNA of the CDR3: TGTGCCAGCAGTGACGGAGCGGAAAGCTCCTACGAGCAGTACGTC. This gives the protein CASSDGAESSYEQYV.

This chain's CDR3 is CASSVGLAISYNEQFF. The CDR3 DNA follows: TGTGCCAGCAGTGTCGGACTAGCAATCTCCTACAATGAGCAGTTCTTC. The chain links TRBV2 to TRBJ2-1, with TRBD2 identical over 8 bases. Losses at the gene ends were 4 bases for V and 0 bases for J; bases not matched to a gene: 5. The CDR3 covers 16 residues. Germline V gives CDR1 SNHLY, CDR2 FYNNEI.